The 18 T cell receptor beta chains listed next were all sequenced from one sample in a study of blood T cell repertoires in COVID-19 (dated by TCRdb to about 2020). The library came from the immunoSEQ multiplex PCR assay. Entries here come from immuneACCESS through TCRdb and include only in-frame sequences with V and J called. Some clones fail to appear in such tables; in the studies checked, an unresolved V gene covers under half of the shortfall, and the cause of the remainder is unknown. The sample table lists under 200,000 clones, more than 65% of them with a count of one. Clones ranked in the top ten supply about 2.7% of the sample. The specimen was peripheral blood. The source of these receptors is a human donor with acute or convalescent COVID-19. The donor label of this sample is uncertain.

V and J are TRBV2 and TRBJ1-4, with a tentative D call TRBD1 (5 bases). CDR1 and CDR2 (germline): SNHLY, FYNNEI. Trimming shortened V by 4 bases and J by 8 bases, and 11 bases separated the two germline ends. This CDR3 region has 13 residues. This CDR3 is CASSAGVGEKLFF. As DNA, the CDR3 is TGTGCCAGCAGTGCGGGGGTCGGGGAAAAACTGTTTTTT.

The CDR3 reads CASSLLPTGEEQYF. DNA for the CDR3: TGTGCCAGCAGTCTCCTCCCGACAGGTGAAGAGCAGTACTTC. The chain recombines TRBV27 with TRBJ2-7; maybe TRBD1 (6 bases). V gave up 5 bases and J gave up 7 bases, with 18 bases separating them. The germline CDR1 and CDR2 sequences are MNHEY and SMNVEV (reference sequence). This CDR3 has 14 residues.

The CDR3 DNA reads as TGTGCCACCGACCCCCGGGTCAGTAATGAAAAACTGTTTTTT. This encodes CATDPRVSNEKLFF. The chain carries TRBV6-5 and TRBJ1-4; D gene uncertain. V gave up 10 bases and J gave up 4 bases, with 16 bases separating them. CDR3 length: 14 amino acids. Germline lookup yields CDR1 MNHEY and CDR2 SVGAGI.

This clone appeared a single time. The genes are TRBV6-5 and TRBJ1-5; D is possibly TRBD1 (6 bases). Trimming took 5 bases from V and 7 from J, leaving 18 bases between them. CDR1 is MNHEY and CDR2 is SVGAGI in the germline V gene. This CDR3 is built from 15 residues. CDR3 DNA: TGTGCCAGCAGTACATTGGCGGGGGCAGAGCAGCCCCAGCATTTT. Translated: CASSTLAGAEQPQHF.

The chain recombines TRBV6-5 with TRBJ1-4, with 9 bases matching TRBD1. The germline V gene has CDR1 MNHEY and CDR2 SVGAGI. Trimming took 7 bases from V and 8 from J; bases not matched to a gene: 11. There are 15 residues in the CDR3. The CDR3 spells CASTPTGTGWEKLFF. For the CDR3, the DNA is TGTGCCAGCACCCCGACTGGGACAGGGTGGGAAAAACTGTTTTTT.

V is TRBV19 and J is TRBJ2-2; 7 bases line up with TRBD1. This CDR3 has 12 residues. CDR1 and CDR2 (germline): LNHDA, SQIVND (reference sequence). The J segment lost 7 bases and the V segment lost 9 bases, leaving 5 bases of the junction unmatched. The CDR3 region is CASLQGVGELFF. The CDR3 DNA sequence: TGTGCCAGCCTTCAGGGGGTCGGGGAGCTGTTTTTT.

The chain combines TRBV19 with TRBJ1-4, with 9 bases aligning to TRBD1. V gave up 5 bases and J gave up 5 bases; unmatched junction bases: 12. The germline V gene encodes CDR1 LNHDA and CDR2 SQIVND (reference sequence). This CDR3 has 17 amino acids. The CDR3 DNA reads TGTGCCAGTAGTCCCGGGACAGGGATGGCGGTGAATGAAAAACTGTTTTTT. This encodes CASSPGTGMAVNEKLFF.

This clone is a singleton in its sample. The CDR3 loop reads CAISESSPRLPLPRNIQYF. CDR3 DNA: TGTGCCATCAGTGAGTCTTCCCCGCGACTCCCCCTACCGAGGAACATTCAGTACTTC. The chain combines TRBV10-3 with TRBJ2-4; D gene ambiguous. The germline CDR1 and CDR2 sequences are ENHRY and SYGVKD. The V gene lost 0 bases and the J gene lost 7 bases, with 25 bases spanning the gap. This CDR3 has 19 residues.

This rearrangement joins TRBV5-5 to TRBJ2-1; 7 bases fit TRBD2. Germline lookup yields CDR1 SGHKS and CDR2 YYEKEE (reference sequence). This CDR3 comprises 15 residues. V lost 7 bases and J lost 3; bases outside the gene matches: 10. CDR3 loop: CASHMSGTSYNEQFF. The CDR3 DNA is TGTGCCAGCCACATGAGCGGGACCAGCTACAATGAGCAGTTCTTC.

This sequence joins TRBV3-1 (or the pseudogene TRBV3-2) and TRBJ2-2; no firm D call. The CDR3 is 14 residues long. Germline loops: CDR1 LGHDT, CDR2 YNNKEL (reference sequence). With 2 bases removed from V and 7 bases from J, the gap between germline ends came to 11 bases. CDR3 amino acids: CASSQFSGVGELFF. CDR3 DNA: TGTGCCAGCAGCCAATTCTCCGGAGTCGGGGAGCTGTTTTTT.

CDR3 in DNA: TGCGCCAGCAGTCAGAGGGACAGGGGGCAGAACACCGGGGAGCTGTTTTTT. Protein product: CASSQRDRGQNTGELFF. V is TRBV23-1 and J is TRBJ2-2; 12 nucleotides agree with TRBD1. TRBV23-1 is an open reading frame, and its role is uncertain. The junction had 3 bases not matched to a gene; V was cut back by 3 bases and J by 1 base. The CDR3 contains 17 residues.

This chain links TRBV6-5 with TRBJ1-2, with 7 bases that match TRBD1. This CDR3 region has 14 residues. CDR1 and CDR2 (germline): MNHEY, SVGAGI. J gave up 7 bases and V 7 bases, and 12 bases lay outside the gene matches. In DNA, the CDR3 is TGTGCCAGCACCCCAGGACAGGTTTTAGGTGGCTACACCTTC. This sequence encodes CASTPGQVLGGYTF.

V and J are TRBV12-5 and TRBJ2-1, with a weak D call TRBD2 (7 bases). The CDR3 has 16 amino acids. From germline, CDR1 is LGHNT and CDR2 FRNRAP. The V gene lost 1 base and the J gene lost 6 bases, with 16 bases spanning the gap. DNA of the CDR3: TGTGCTAGTGGTTTGGAGGGGGGGACTTTCACCAATGAGCAGTTCTTC. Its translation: CASGLEGGTFTNEQFF.

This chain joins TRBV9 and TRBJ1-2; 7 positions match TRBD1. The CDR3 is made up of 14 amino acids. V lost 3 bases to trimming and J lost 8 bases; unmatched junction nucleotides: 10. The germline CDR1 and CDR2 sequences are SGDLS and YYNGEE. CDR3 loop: CASSGGTALGGYTF. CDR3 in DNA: TGTGCCAGCAGCGGGGGGACAGCCCTGGGGGGCTACACCTTC. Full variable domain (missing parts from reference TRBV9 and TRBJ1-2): DSGVTQTPKHLITATGQRVTLRCSPRSGDLSVYWYQQSLDQGLQFLIQYYNGEERAKGNILERFSAQQFPDLHSELNLSSLELGDSALYFCASSGGTALGGYTFGSGTRLTVV.

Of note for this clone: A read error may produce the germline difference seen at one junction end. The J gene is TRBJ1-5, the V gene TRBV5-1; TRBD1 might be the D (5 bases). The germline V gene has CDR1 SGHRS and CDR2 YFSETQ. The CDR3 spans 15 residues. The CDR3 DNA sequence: TGCGCCAGCAGTTTGGACAACCCCTCCAGGCAGCCCCAGCATTTT. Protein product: CASSLDNPSRQPQHF.

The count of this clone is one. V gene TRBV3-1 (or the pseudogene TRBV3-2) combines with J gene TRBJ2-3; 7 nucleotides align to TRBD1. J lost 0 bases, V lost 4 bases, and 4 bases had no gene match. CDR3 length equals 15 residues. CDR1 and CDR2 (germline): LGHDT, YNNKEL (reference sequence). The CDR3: CASSLWDRSTDTQYF. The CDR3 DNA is TGTGCCAGCAGCCTATGGGACAGAAGCACAGATACGCAGTATTTT.

The CDR3 bases are TGCGCCAGCAGCCAGGCTAGCGGGAATTCGAATGAGCAGTTCTTC. Its translation: CASSQASGNSNEQFF. The J gene is TRBJ2-1, the V gene TRBV5-1; 9 bases are shared with TRBD2. Germline loops: CDR1 SGHRS, CDR2 YFSETQ. This CDR3 is 15 amino acids long. Losses at the gene ends were 4 bases for V and 7 bases for J; bases not matched to a gene: 9.

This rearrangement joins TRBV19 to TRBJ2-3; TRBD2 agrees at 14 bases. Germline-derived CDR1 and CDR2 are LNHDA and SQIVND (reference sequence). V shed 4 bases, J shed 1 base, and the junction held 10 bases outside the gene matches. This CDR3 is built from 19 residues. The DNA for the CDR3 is TGTGCCAGTAGTAACGGACTAGCGGGGGGATCCTATCGCACAGATACGCAGTATTTT. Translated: CASSNGLAGGSYRTDTQYF.